This T cell receptor (beta chain) stems from a study of siplizumab effects on memory and regulatory T cells. General study findings and limits: Roughly 75-96% of proliferating CD4+ or CD8+ clones lacked a naive or memory phenotype that could be assigned.

Comments on this clone: Its specificity is not known.

Assay used: immunoSEQ multiplex PCR; TCRdb lists only in-frame clones, some missing. The sample yields about 52,000 clones, nearly 98% seen once. The material sequenced was naive CD4+ T cells sorted from blood. The source of this sequence is a human donor in good health.

The CDR3 loop is CASSLDRGRHQETQYF. CDR3 DNA sequence: TGCGCCAGCAGCTTGGACAGGGGGCGACACCAAGAGACCCAGTACTTC. V usage is TRBV5-1 and J usage is TRBJ2-5; 9 bases line up with TRBD1. V was clipped by 0 bases and J by 0 bases; unmatched bases: 3. The germline V gene has CDR1 SGHRS and CDR2 YFSETQ. There are 16 residues in the CDR3.